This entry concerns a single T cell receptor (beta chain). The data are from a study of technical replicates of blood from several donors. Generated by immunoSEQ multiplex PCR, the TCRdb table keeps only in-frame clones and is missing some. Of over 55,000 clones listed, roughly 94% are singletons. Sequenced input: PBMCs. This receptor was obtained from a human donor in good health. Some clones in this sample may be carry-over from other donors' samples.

CDR3 sequence (DNA): TGTGCCAGTAGTTTCGAGGGATCACCCCTCCACTTT. This translates into CASSFEGSPLHF. V gene TRBV19 combines with J gene TRBJ1-6, with D unresolved. The CDR3 length is 12 residues. Germline values: CDR1 LNHDA, CDR2 SQIVND (reference sequence). V lost 5 bases and J 10 bases, leaving 9 bases between the germline ends. Looking up the rest from reference TRBV19 and TRBJ1-6 gives the full variable domain: DGGITQSPKYLFRKEGQNVTLSCEQNLNHDAMYWYRQDPGQGLRLIYYSQIVNDFQKGDIAEGYSVSREKKESFPLTVTSAQKNPTAFYLCASSFEGSPLHFGNGTRLTVT.